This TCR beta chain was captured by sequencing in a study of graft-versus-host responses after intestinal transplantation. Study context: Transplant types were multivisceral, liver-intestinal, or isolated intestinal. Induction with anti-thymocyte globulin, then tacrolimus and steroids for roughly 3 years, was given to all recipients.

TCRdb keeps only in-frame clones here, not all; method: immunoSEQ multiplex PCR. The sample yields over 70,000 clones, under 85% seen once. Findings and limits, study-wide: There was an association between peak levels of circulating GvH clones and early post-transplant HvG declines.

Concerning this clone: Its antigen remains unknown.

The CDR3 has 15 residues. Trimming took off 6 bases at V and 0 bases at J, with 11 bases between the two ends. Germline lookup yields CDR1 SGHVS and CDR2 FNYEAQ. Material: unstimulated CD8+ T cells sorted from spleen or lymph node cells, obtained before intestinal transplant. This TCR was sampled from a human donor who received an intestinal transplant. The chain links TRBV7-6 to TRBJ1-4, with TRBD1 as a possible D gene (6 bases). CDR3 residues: CASRSGVTTNEKLFF. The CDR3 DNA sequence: TGTGCCAGCAGGTCAGGGGTGACAACTAATGAAAAACTGTTTTTT.